These 22 T cell receptor beta chains were sequenced from one sample in a study of T cell repertoires in cytomegalovirus infection. Their antigens are not known. TCRdb called the reads again in MiXCR, with one record for every CDR3 protein. The sample lists a few hundred thousand distinct CDR3 sequences, over 35% occurring once. Sequenced material: cultured PBMCs, taken from culture after CMV antigen stimulation. The receptors shown here come from a human donor in good health (CMV status not recorded). Some clones in this sample may be carry-over from other donors' samples.

CDR3 DNA sequence: TGTGCCAGCAGCTTAGGGCGTTGGAGGGCGCCTCGGGGGCCCCAGCATTTT. It codes for CASSLGRWRAPRGPQHF. The rearrangement links TRBV7-8 to TRBJ1-5; unclear D gene. Trimming removed 1 base at V and 9 bases at J, with 22 bases between. CDR1 and CDR2 (germline): SGHVS, FQNEAQ. The CDR3 covers 17 residues.

The CDR3 protein is CASSLRGGSSPLHF. The CDR3 DNA is TGTGCCAGCAGTTTAAGGGGAGGGAGTTCACCCCTCCACTTT. V usage is TRBV27 and J usage is TRBJ1-6; perhaps TRBD1 as D (5 bases). Germline CDR1 reads MNHEY; CDR2 reads SMNVEV (reference sequence). Between the trimmed V and J ends, which lost 2 bases and 9 bases, there was a span of 11 bases. CDR3 length: 14 amino acids.

V gene TRBV10-3 combines with J gene TRBJ2-7; the match to TRBD1 covers 11 bases. This CDR3 is 14 amino acids long. V trimming: 4 bases; J trimming: 3 bases; junction bases outside the gene matches: 2. Germline V lookup: CDR1 ENHRY, CDR2 SYGVKD. CDR3 nucleotides: TGTGCCATCAGTGGGGGGACAGGGGGCTACGAGCAGTACTTC. Translated, it gives CAISGGTGGYEQYF.

CDR3 sequence reads: CASSHGTSGRLGSYNEQFF. The CDR3 nucleotides read TGTGCCAGCAGCCATGGGACTAGCGGGAGACTAGGCTCCTACAATGAGCAGTTCTTC. This rearrangement joins TRBV6-2 or TRBV6-3 to TRBJ2-1; 14 positions match TRBD2. This CDR3 is 19 amino acids long. Trimming cost V 6 bases and J 0 bases; bases outside gene matches: 10. The germline CDR1 and CDR2 sequences are MNHEY and SVGEGT.

The table lists this clonotype with a count of one. The gene calls are TRBV29-1 and TRBJ2-1; D is perhaps TRBD2 (7 bases). The CDR3 loop spans 14 amino acids. Trimming pared 5 bases from V and 4 bases from J, leaving 15 bases between. Germline V gene lookup returns CDR1 SQVTM and CDR2 ANQGSEA. For the CDR3, the DNA is TGCAGCGTTCGAGGGGGGGCGTCTTACAATGAGCAGTTCTTC. Amino acid sequence: CSVRGGASYNEQFF.

The chain joins TRBV7-9 to TRBJ2-1, with 7 bases identical to TRBD1. V lost 5 bases, J lost 9 bases, and 19 bases stayed unmatched. CDR1 is SEHNR, CDR2 FQNEAQ, per germline (reference sequence). The CDR3 runs to 17 residues. This chain's CDR3 is CASSPRFETGRWGEQFF. CDR3 bases: TGTGCCAGCAGCCCCCGTTTCGAGACAGGGAGATGGGGTGAGCAGTTCTTC.

The table lists this clonotype with a few counts. The V and J genes are TRBV7-2 and TRBJ1-1; TRBD1 might be the D (6 bases). CDR3 length: 16 residues. CDR1 and CDR2 (germline): SGHTA, FQGNSA. The V end lost 5 bases, the J end lost 7 bases, and 23 bases lay between the germline ends. The CDR3 sequence: CASSQGQGTRKIEAFF. DNA for the CDR3: TGTGCCAGCAGCCAGGGACAAGGGACCCGAAAGATTGAAGCTTTCTTT. Drawing the rest from reference TRBV7-2 and TRBJ1-1, the complete variable domain is GAGVSQSPSNKVTEKGKDVELRCDPISGHTALYWYRQSLGQGLEFLIYFQGNSAPDKSGLPSDRFSAERTGGSVSTLTIQRTQQEDSAVYLCASSQGQGTRKIEAFFGQGTRLTVV.

Ten or more counts support this clonotype. This chain links TRBV7-2 with TRBJ2-1; TRBD2 matches at 10 bases. The germline CDR1 and CDR2 sequences are SGHTA and FQGNSA. CDR3 length: 16 amino acids. The trim removed 4 bases at V and 4 bases at J, leaving 7 bases unmatched. The CDR3 region has the DNA TGTGCCAGCAGCTCACCCGGGACTAGCGCTTACAATGAGCAGTTCTTC. This sequence encodes CASSSPGTSAYNEQFF.

The CDR3: CASSQGVGNEQFF. The CDR3 DNA is TGTGCCAGCAGCCAAGGGGTAGGCAATGAGCAGTTCTTC. The rearrangement links TRBV7-7 to TRBJ2-1, with D perhaps matching TRBD1 (5 bases). With 5 bases removed from V and 6 bases from J, the gap between germline ends came to 11 bases. This CDR3 has 13 residues. CDR1 is SSHAT and CDR2 is FNYEAQ in the germline V gene (reference sequence).

This chain links TRBV5-6 with TRBJ1-1, with TRBD1 as a possible D gene (5 bases). CDR3 length: 17 amino acids. In germline, CDR1 is SGHDT, CDR2 YYEEEE. With 0 bases removed from V and 0 bases from J, the gap between germline ends came to 15 bases. In DNA, the CDR3 is TGTGCCAGCAGCTTGGTAAAGTCAGGGAGGATGAACACTGAAGCTTTCTTT. Translation: CASSLVKSGRMNTEAFF.

The sample holds a few counts of this clonotype. The genes are TRBV7-2 and TRBJ2-5; the match to TRBD2 covers 8 bases. Unmatched junction bases numbered 6, after V lost 6 bases and J lost 0 bases. The CDR3 spans 15 residues. Germline V gene lookup returns CDR1 SGHTA and CDR2 FQGNSA. This CDR3 reads CASSRTSGNQETQYF. The CDR3 nucleotides are TGTGCCAGCAGTCGAACTAGCGGCAACCAAGAGACCCAGTACTTC.

This chain joins TRBV7-3 and TRBJ1-1; TRBD1 is a possible D gene (6 bases). There are 14 residues in the CDR3. Trimming cost V 6 bases and J 4 bases, with 15 bases left between them. Germline V gives CDR1 SGHTA, CDR2 FQGTGA. This CDR3 reads CASSSGVYATEAFF. The CDR3, as DNA: TGTGCCAGCAGTTCAGGGGTTTATGCCACTGAAGCTTTCTTT.

The rearrangement uses TRBV6-6 and TRBJ2-7, with a weak D call TRBD1 (6 bases). Germline values: CDR1 MNHNY, CDR2 SVGAGI (reference sequence). The CDR3 extends over 14 amino acids. V lost 6 bases, J lost 1 base, and 13 bases lay in between. The CDR3 DNA reads as TGTGCCAGCAGACGTGGACAGATTTCCTACGAGCAGTACTTC. Encoded protein: CASRRGQISYEQYF.

The rearrangement uses TRBV6-1 and TRBJ1-6; no clear D. The CDR3 has 12 amino acids. Trimming removed 3 bases from V and 7 bases from J, with 4 bases in between. Germline lookup yields CDR1 MNHNS and CDR2 SASEGT. CDR3 protein: CASSDWNSPLHF. CDR3 DNA: TGTGCCAGCAGTGATTGGAATTCACCCCTCCACTTT.

This clonotype was counted between two and nine times. V is TRBV19 and J is TRBJ2-5; 7 nucleotides align to TRBD1. J was trimmed by 2 bases and V by 7 bases; bases with no gene match: 10. This CDR3 has 15 residues. The germline V gene encodes CDR1 LNHDA and CDR2 SQIVND (reference sequence). In nucleotides, the CDR3 is TGTGCCAGTACCTTCACAACGACAGGGCAAGAGACCCAGTACTTC. This gives the protein CASTFTTTGQETQYF.

A few counts support this clonotype. CDR3 in DNA: TGTGCCAGCAGCGTGACTGGGGACCACTCCTACGAGCAGTACTTC. Residues: CASSVTGDHSYEQYF. This sequence joins TRBV9 and TRBJ2-7; D tentatively fits TRBD1 or TRBD2 (5 bases each). This CDR3 contains 15 residues. Trimming removed 2 bases at V and 0 bases at J, with 12 bases between. Germline V gives CDR1 SGDLS, CDR2 YYNGEE.

This clonotype turned up a few times. V is TRBV11-2 and J is TRBJ1-6; D remains unclear. The germline V gene encodes CDR1 SGHAT and CDR2 FQNNGV. The CDR3 consists of 12 residues. The ends were cut back, 2 bases at V and 9 bases at J, with 5 bases in the middle. The CDR3 region is CASSLPASPLHF. The CDR3 DNA is TGTGCCAGCAGCTTACCGGCTTCACCCCTCCACTTT.

The table lists this clonotype with a few counts. The chain is built from TRBV7-2 and TRBJ1-3; D is ambiguous. The CDR3 totals 15 residues. The V and J ends lost 5 bases and 3 bases respectively, with 14 bases between them. Germline V gene sequence: CDR1 SGHTA, CDR2 FQGNSA. CDR3 residues: CASSLGPSSGNTIYF. CDR3 sequence (DNA): TGTGCCAGCAGCCTTGGGCCCTCCAGTGGAAACACCATATATTTT.

The V call is TRBV7-8, the J call TRBJ1-2; 8 nucleotides agree with TRBD1. In germline, CDR1 is SGHVS, CDR2 FQNEAQ. V trimming: 5 bases; J trimming: 1 base; junction bases outside the gene matches: 9. This CDR3 region has 16 residues. This CDR3 is CASSPRGQAINYGYTF. CDR3 nucleotides: TGTGCCAGCAGCCCCCGGGGACAGGCTATTAACTATGGCTACACCTTC.

This clonotype was seen ten or more times. The genes are TRBV7-8 and TRBJ2-5, with D maybe TRBD2 (7 bases). V was cut by 0 bases and J by 2 bases, with 13 bases left in between. Germline V lookup: CDR1 SGHVS, CDR2 FQNEAQ. The CDR3 contains 16 residues. Written as DNA, the CDR3 is TGTGCCAGCAGCTTAGCGCGGGGGCTCAGACAAGAGACCCAGTACTTC. It specifies CASSLARGLRQETQYF. Full variable domain (missing parts from reference TRBV7-8 and TRBJ2-5): GAGVSQSPRYKVAKRGQDVALRCDPISGHVSLFWYQQALGQGPEFLTYFQNEAQLDKSGLPSDRFFAERPEGSVSTLKIQRTQQEDSAVYLCASSLARGLRQETQYFGPGTRLLVL.

This clonotype was observed at least ten times. The chain joins TRBV11-2 to TRBJ2-7; 8 bases align to TRBD1. CDR1 is SGHAT, CDR2 FQNNGV, per germline. The CDR3 contains 14 residues. V shed 5 bases and J 2 bases; nucleotides not matched to a gene: 5. CDR3 sequence: CASSPGQGPYEQYF. In nucleotides, the CDR3 is TGTGCCAGCAGCCCAGGACAGGGTCCCTACGAGCAGTACTTC.

CDR3: CASRSGIAANLYTDTQYF. Here the CDR3 DNA reads TGTGCCAGCAGGTCCGGGATAGCGGCCAATCTATACACAGATACGCAGTATTTT. The chain is built from TRBV6-2 or TRBV6-3 and TRBJ2-3; D is perhaps TRBD2 (6 bases). CDR1 and CDR2 from the germline V gene are MNHEY and SVGEGT. The CDR3 contains 18 residues. Trimming stripped 6 bases from V and 2 bases from J, with 24 bases between.